A single sample gave rise to the 25 T cell receptor beta chains below, sequenced in a study of control samples from healthy donors and cancer patients. TCRdb's table, derived via immunoSEQ multiplex PCR, lists solely in-frame clones and lacks some. The table includes under 450,000 clones, approximately 90% detected once. The sequenced sample was PBMCs. The receptors stem from a man in his forties or fifties with head and neck cancer.

The chain has TRBV5-4 and TRBJ1-6, with D perhaps matching TRBD1 (6 bases). The CDR3 extends over 14 amino acids. Germline assignment: CDR1 SGHNT and CDR2 YYREEE (reference sequence). V shed 4 bases and J shed 8 bases, with 13 bases lying between them. The CDR3 bases are TGTGCCAGCAGCCTTGGGAGGGGGGATTCACCCCTCCACTTT. Amino acid sequence: CASSLGRGDSPLHF.

The CDR3 DNA reads as TGTGCCAGCAGCCTCGGGACGGGCTACGAGCAGTACTTC. Translated, it gives CASSLGTGYEQYF. V and J are TRBV6-5 and TRBJ2-7, with D perhaps being TRBD1 or TRBD2 (5 bases each). This CDR3 region has 13 residues. The V and J ends lost 6 bases and 3 bases respectively, with 12 bases between them. Looked up from germline, CDR1 is MNHEY and CDR2 is SVGAGI.

The chain links TRBV10-1 to TRBJ2-1; 7 nucleotides agree with TRBD2. Germline V lookup: CDR1 WNHNN, CDR2 SYGVQD (reference sequence). V was pared by 4 bases and J by 4 bases, with 4 bases of the junction left unmatched. This CDR3 is built from 14 residues. CDR3 sequence (DNA): TGCGCCAGCAGTGCGGAGCGGGGTTACAATGAGCAGTTCTTC. This sequence encodes CASSAERGYNEQFF.

J is TRBJ2-1 and V is TRBV7-3, with TRBD1 matching 11 bases. The length of the CDR3 is 17 residues. The ends lost 1 base at V and 1 base at J; junction bases unmatched: 3. The germline gives CDR1 SGHTA, CDR2 FQGTGA. The CDR3 protein is CASSLRTGGASYNEQFF. CDR3 in DNA: TGTGCCAGCAGCTTAAGGACAGGGGGCGCATCCTACAATGAGCAGTTCTTC.

In regard to this clone: Other DNA variants within this sample encode the same CDR3. V is TRBV6-5 and J is TRBJ1-2, with D hard to call. Trimming removed 5 bases at V and 1 base at J, with 5 bases between. This CDR3 spans 12 amino acids. From germline, CDR1 is MNHEY and CDR2 SVGAGI. CDR3 amino acids: CASSRDNYGYTF. CDR3 in DNA: TGTGCCAGCAGTCGAGATAACTATGGCTACACCTTC.

V gene TRBV28 combines with J gene TRBJ1-1; D uncertain. The CDR3 length is 12 residues. Germline V gene lookup returns CDR1 MDHEN and CDR2 SYDVKM. The V and J ends lost 6 bases and 7 bases respectively, with 12 bases between them. CDR3 DNA sequence: TGTGCCAGCAGCTTAGGAGGGATTGAAGCTTTCTTT. It specifies CASSLGGIEAFF.

V gene TRBV7-2 combines with J gene TRBJ2-4, with a possible D match to TRBD1 (6 bases). Germline V gene data show CDR1 as SGHTA and CDR2 as FQGNSA. This CDR3 contains 13 residues. V was clipped by 0 bases and J by 14 bases, with 14 bases between them. The CDR3 loop reads CASSLAFGDTEYF. CDR3 nucleotides: TGTGCCAGCAGCTTAGCGTTCGGGGACACTGAGTACTTC.

This chain links TRBV2 with TRBJ2-2; 8 nucleotides align to TRBD1. V lost 4 bases and J lost 1; bases outside the gene matches: 5. CDR1 and CDR2 (germline): SNHLY, FYNNEI. The CDR3 runs 16 residues. In nucleotides, the CDR3 is TGTGCCAGCAGTGCCCGACAGGGGATGAACACCGGGGAGCTGTTTTTT. Translated: CASSARQGMNTGELFF.

The sample holds a few counts of this clone. The rearrangement links TRBV10-3 to TRBJ1-1, with no clear D. Trimming stripped 6 bases from V and 3 bases from J, with 11 bases between. This CDR3 is built from 13 residues. Germline CDR1 reads ENHRY; CDR2 reads SYGVKD. Written as DNA, the CDR3 is TGTGCCATCAGGATTGAGGAGTACACTGAAGCTTTCTTT. It yields the protein CAIRIEEYTEAFF.

This chain connects TRBV5-1 to TRBJ1-1; D not certain. Germline-derived CDR1 and CDR2 are SGHRS and YFSETQ. Trimming pared 0 bases from V and 0 bases from J, leaving 9 bases between. The CDR3 runs 15 residues. The CDR3 DNA follows: TGCGCCAGCAGCTTGGGTGCAACGGTGAACACTGAAGCTTTCTTT. This translates into CASSLGATVNTEAFF.

This clone was recorded only once. This chain links TRBV5-4 with TRBJ1-2; D gene unclear. The germline gives CDR1 SGHNT, CDR2 YYREEE (reference sequence). The CDR3 runs 12 residues. V was cut by 0 bases and J by 6 bases, with 6 bases left in between. This CDR3 reads CASSLDGDGYTF. CDR3 DNA sequence: TGTGCCAGCAGCTTGGACGGGGATGGCTACACCTTC.

V usage is TRBV7-9 and J usage is TRBJ1-2; 10 nucleotides align to TRBD1. Germline V gene data show CDR1 as SEHNR and CDR2 as FQNEAQ (reference sequence). The CDR3 covers 17 residues. With 4 bases clipped from V and 1 base from J, the junction kept 9 bases outside the gene matches. CDR3 residues: CASSSTGTGVGNYGYTF. CDR3 nucleotide sequence: TGTGCCAGCAGCTCTACCGGGACAGGGGTTGGTAACTATGGCTACACCTTC.

A word on this clone: Other DNA variants within this sample encode the same CDR3. This chain joins TRBV6-1 and TRBJ1-2, with a possible D match to TRBD1 (5 bases). Per germline, CDR1 MNHNS and CDR2 SASEGT. The CDR3 is 13 amino acids. V gave up 2 bases and J gave up 3 bases, with 7 bases separating them. The CDR3, as DNA: TGTGCCAGCAGTGAAACAGGAGACTATGGCTACACCTTC. Encoded protein: CASSETGDYGYTF.

The rearrangement uses TRBV9 and TRBJ2-2; TRBD2 aligns across 13 bases. After removal of 4 bases from V and 3 bases from J, the junction contained 3 bases not matched to a gene. CDR1 SGDLS and CDR2 YYNGEE come from the germline V gene. There are 16 residues in the CDR3. The CDR3 nucleotides are TGTGCCAGCAGCCAACTAGCGGGAGGGGACACCGGGGAGCTGTTTTTT. This translates into CASSQLAGGDTGELFF.

This chain links TRBV6-6 with TRBJ2-7; D possibly corresponds to TRBD2 (7 bases). The CDR3 is 15 amino acids. V was cut by 6 bases and J by 2 bases, with 17 bases left in between. Germline CDR1 is MNHNY and CDR2 is SVGAGI (reference sequence). CDR3 sequence (DNA): TGTGCCAGCAGCTACCGGGGGGACACCCCCTACGAGCAGTACTTC. Residues: CASSYRGDTPYEQYF.

The rearrangement uses TRBV9 and TRBJ2-3, with TRBD2 as a possible D gene (5 bases). The V gene's germline CDR1 is SGDLS and CDR2 YYNGEE. Trimming left V 2 bases short and J 3 bases short, with 7 bases between. The CDR3 has 13 residues. CDR3 DNA: TGTGCCAGCAGCGTCGGGGATACAGATACGCAGTATTTT. This codes for CASSVGDTDTQYF.

The gene calls are TRBV3-1 (or the pseudogene TRBV3-2) and TRBJ2-3; the match to TRBD2 covers 8 bases. This CDR3 spans 14 amino acids. The germline CDR1 and CDR2 sequences are LGHDT and YNNKEL (reference sequence). Trimming at V came to 4 bases and at J to 8 bases, leaving 8 bases not matched to a gene. CDR3 sequence reads: CASSPGGGTGTQYF. The CDR3 DNA reads TGTGCCAGCAGCCCAGGCGGGGGGACGGGTACGCAGTATTTT.

This clone was detected only once. V usage is TRBV6-5 and J usage is TRBJ2-1; 7 nucleotides line up with TRBD1. There are 15 residues in the CDR3. V was pared by 7 bases and J by 5 bases, with 11 bases of the junction left unmatched. CDR1 and CDR2 (germline): MNHEY, SVGAGI. CDR3 amino acids: CASTTGTDFNNEQFF. CDR3 in DNA: TGTGCCAGCACCACCGGGACAGACTTTAACAATGAGCAGTTCTTC.

In this sample, this clone turned up a few times. V and J are TRBV6-5 and TRBJ2-3; D may match TRBD1 or TRBD2 (5 bases each). The CDR3 loop spans 15 amino acids. Germline CDR1 reads MNHEY; CDR2 reads SVGAGI. Between the trimmed V and J ends, which lost 2 bases and 2 bases, there was a span of 11 bases. CDR3: CASSYLGDPTDTQYF. CDR3 DNA: TGTGCCAGCAGTTACCTGGGGGACCCCACAGATACGCAGTATTTT.

This clone has just a few counts. This chain uses TRBV28 with TRBJ2-4; D is unclear. Germline V gene lookup returns CDR1 MDHEN and CDR2 SYDVKM. The CDR3 spans 13 residues. Trimming took 7 bases from V and 0 from J, leaving 7 bases between them. CDR3 amino acids: CASMAVAKNIQYF. The CDR3 DNA reads as TGTGCCAGCATGGCGGTAGCCAAAAACATTCAGTACTTC.

The sample holds one count of this clone. The CDR3 here is CASSPQGQGTSGANVLTF. The CDR3 DNA is TGTGCCAGCTCACCACAGGGACAGGGCACCTCTGGGGCCAACGTCCTGACTTTC. The gene calls are TRBV18 and TRBJ2-6, with TRBD1 identical over 9 bases. Germline CDR1 reads KGHSH; CDR2 reads LQKENI. V trimming: 1 base; J trimming: 0 bases; junction bases outside the gene matches: 4. The CDR3 has 18 amino acids.

The chain combines TRBV28 with TRBJ1-3; TRBD1 might be the D (5 bases). The CDR3 covers 14 residues. Per the germline V gene, CDR1 is MDHEN and CDR2 is SYDVKM. The germline V and J ends were trimmed by 4 bases and 4 bases, with 11 bases remaining between them. The CDR3, as DNA: TGTGCCAGCAGTTGGACATTTTCCGGAAACACCATATATTTT. It specifies CASSWTFSGNTIYF.

The genes are TRBV27 and TRBJ2-1; 13 bases agree with TRBD2. This CDR3 contains 16 residues. CDR1 is MNHEY, CDR2 SMNVEV, per germline (reference sequence). V lost 7 bases and J lost 4; bases outside the gene matches: 7. Here the CDR3 reads CASNRLLAGGYNEQFF. As DNA, the CDR3 is TGTGCCAGCAATCGGTTACTAGCGGGAGGGTACAATGAGCAGTTCTTC.

V usage is TRBV11-2 and J usage is TRBJ2-7, with 11 nucleotides matching TRBD2. Germline CDR1 reads SGHAT; CDR2 reads FQNNGV. Trimming took 5 bases from V and 3 from J; bases not matched to a gene: 9. The CDR3 totals 16 residues. The CDR3 sequence is CASSSLLAGEVYEQYF. CDR3 nucleotides: TGTGCCAGCAGCAGCCTACTAGCGGGGGAGGTCTACGAGCAGTACTTC. The full variable domain, in which reference TRBV11-2 and TRBJ2-7 provide the parts outside the CDR3, is EAGVAQSPRYKIIEKRQSVAFWCNPISGHATLYWYQQILGQGPKLLIQFQNNGVVDDSQLPKDRFSAERLKGVDSTLKIQPAKLEDSAVYLCASSSLLAGEVYEQYFGPGTRLTVT.

The chain employs TRBV9 and TRBJ2-3; TRBD2 agrees at 10 bases. V lost 0 bases and J lost 5; bases outside the gene matches: 6. The CDR3 sequence is 16 residues long. The germline gives CDR1 SGDLS, CDR2 YYNGEE. The CDR3, as DNA: TGTGCCAGCAGCGTAGACGTAGCGGGAGGTGGAGATACGCAGTATTTT. Protein product: CASSVDVAGGGDTQYF.